This TCR beta chain derives from a study of post-analysis software for immune sequencing data. General study findings and limits: When the samples were clustered directly with F measure, those that had been prepared in the same batch showed strong co-clustering.

As regards this clonotype: What it binds is unknown.

Carried by the TCR beta cDNA libraries were unique molecular identifiers. One entry per CDR3 protein results from TCRdb running MiXCR on the PCR reads. The table has 250,000 to 300,000 distinct CDR3 sequences, 36% seen once. The source is a girl aged 10 to 17 with multiple sclerosis. Sequencing was done on a sample of blood.

This CDR3 is CSARTGASGEQFF. CDR3 nucleotide sequence: TGCAGTGCTAGAACCGGGGCTAGCGGAGAGCAGTTCTTC. The V gene is TRBV20-1, the J gene TRBJ2-1; 7 bases map to TRBD2. The germline V gene has CDR1 DFQATT and CDR2 SNEGSKA (reference sequence). V was clipped by 2 bases and J by 10 bases; unmatched bases: 8. The CDR3 has 13 residues.